Detailed here is one TCR beta chain. No antigen is known for it. From germline, CDR1 is SEHNR and CDR2 FQNEAQ (reference sequence). V shed 5 bases, J shed 2 bases, and the junction held 2 bases outside the gene matches. The CDR3 consists of 15 residues. The donors comprised healthy bone marrow donors. Nominal health characterized the donors when sampled, though unrecorded immune exposures were likely. This sample is part of a study of cytomegalovirus exposure and HLA in healthy donors. Study-wide background: In an earlier analysis, around 100 million unique TCR beta sequences were found from some 180 million T cells.

The PCR used 60 Vbeta and 13 Jbeta primers. The repertoire was sequenced with immunoSEQ multiplex PCR; TCRdb's copy has only in-frame clones and lacks some. The sample contains 150,000 or so clones, 65% to 80% of which appear only once. Whole-study results and caveats: Other equally common chains were less clonally expanded than HLA-associated TCR beta chains, a later analysis showed.

This TCR was sampled from a woman aged 40 to 50 in good health and CMV-seropositive. Sample: PBMCs. This chain connects TRBV7-9 to TRBJ2-1; 11 bases fit TRBD2. The CDR3 here is CASSPLAGAYNEQFF. The DNA of the CDR3 is TGTGCCAGCAGCCCACTAGCGGGGGCCTACAATGAGCAGTTCTTC.